Listed here are 30 T cell receptor beta chains from one sample, sequenced in a study of blood T cell repertoires in COVID-19. Clones were read by immunoSEQ multiplex PCR, and TCRdb kept only the in-frame ones, dropping some. The repertoire holds approximately 220,000 clones, with about nine tenths as singletons. Source material: PBMCs or T cells enriched from blood (not recorded which). Receptors originate from a woman younger than 45 who had recovered from COVID-19.

J is TRBJ2-1 and V is TRBV7-2; TRBD2 matches at 8 bases. This CDR3 has 16 amino acids. Germline V gene data show CDR1 as SGHTA and CDR2 as FQGNSA. J gave up 4 bases and V 1 base, and 6 bases lay outside the gene matches. The CDR3: CASSLDTRGGYNEQFF. The DNA for the CDR3 is TGTGCCAGCAGCTTAGATACTCGGGGGGGGTACAATGAGCAGTTCTTC.

The chain combines TRBV5-1 with TRBJ2-1, with D perhaps TRBD2 (6 bases). The CDR3 runs to 17 residues. Trimming stripped 4 bases from V and 1 base from J, with 18 bases between. Looked up from germline, CDR1 is SGHRS and CDR2 is YFSETQ. This CDR3 reads CASSPQRLGGSYNEQFF. CDR3 DNA sequence: TGCGCCAGCAGCCCTCAACGGCTGGGGGGTTCCTACAATGAGCAGTTCTTC.

The chain couples TRBV7-8 to TRBJ1-1; no clear D gene. Germline V gene data show CDR1 as SGHVS and CDR2 as FQNEAQ. The CDR3 is 14 residues long. Trimming took off 0 bases at V and 5 bases at J, with 10 bases between the two ends. In DNA, the CDR3 is TGTGCCAGCAGCTTAGCGGCGGGAGGGACTGAAGCTTTCTTT. It translates to CASSLAAGGTEAFF.

J is TRBJ1-5 and V is TRBV12-5; a weak D match, TRBD1 (6 bases). This CDR3 contains 14 residues. Trimming cost V 3 bases and J 3 bases, with 9 bases left between them. CDR1 and CDR2 (germline): LGHNT, FRNRAP. This CDR3 is CASGLGQNNQPQHF. For the CDR3, the DNA is TGTGCTAGTGGTTTAGGACAGAACAATCAGCCCCAGCATTTT.

The table lists this clone with a few counts. The chain combines TRBV19 with TRBJ1-1; D is uncertain. CDR1 LNHDA and CDR2 SQIVND come from the germline V gene (reference sequence). Trimming removed 6 bases from V and 4 bases from J, with 15 bases in between. This CDR3 has 14 residues. The CDR3 nucleotides read TGTGCCAGTAGGGAAGTGGGAGGGCCCACTGAAGCTTTCTTT. Translated, it gives CASREVGGPTEAFF.

The gene calls are TRBV14 and TRBJ2-3; a weak D match, TRBD2 (6 bases). V was trimmed by 3 bases and J by 3 bases, leaving 13 bases between them. The CDR3 is 15 residues long. Germline CDR1 SGHDN, CDR2 FVKESK. CDR3 region: CASSQEGWSTDTQYF. CDR3 DNA sequence: TGTGCCAGCAGCCAGGAGGGATGGAGTACAGATACGCAGTATTTT. Supplemented by reference TRBV14 and TRBJ2-3, the full variable domain reads EAGVTQFPSHSVIEKGQTVTLRCDPISGHDNLYWYRRVMGKEIKFLLHFVKESKQDESGMPNNRFLAERTGGTYSTLKVQPAELEDSGVYFCASSQEGWSTDTQYFGPGTRLTVL.

This rearrangement joins TRBV12-3 or TRBV12-4 to TRBJ1-2; 8 bases align to TRBD1. The CDR3 is made up of 13 amino acids. V was pared by 7 bases and J by 7 bases, with 8 bases of the junction left unmatched. In DNA, the CDR3 is TGTGCCAGCACCGGACAGGGAAAAGCTGGCTACACCTTC. Amino acids: CASTGQGKAGYTF.

This clone is labeled as medium-sized. V is TRBV4-2 and J is TRBJ1-6; D is undetermined. Per germline, CDR1 LGHNA and CDR2 YNFKEQ. The CDR3 sequence is 14 residues long. Deletions cut 3 bases from V and 9 bases from J, with 12 bases between. CDR3 bases: TGTGCCAGCAGCCAGCCGGAGGCAGTTTCACCCCTCCACTTT. Translated: CASSQPEAVSPLHF.

This rearrangement joins TRBV29-1 to TRBJ1-1; the match to TRBD1 covers 9 bases. The CDR3 extends over 13 amino acids. CDR1 is SQVTM and CDR2 is ANQGSEA in the germline V gene. V lost 5 bases and J lost 6; bases outside the gene matches: 7. In DNA, the CDR3 is TGCAGCGTTTATATCGGGACAGGGTCTGAAGCTTTCTTT. Translated, it gives CSVYIGTGSEAFF.

V gene TRBV10-3 combines with J gene TRBJ1-2, with a possible D match to TRBD1 (5 bases). In germline, CDR1 is ENHRY, CDR2 SYGVKD. CDR3 length: 13 amino acids. The CDR3 here is CAYRDAGNYGYTF. The CDR3 nucleotides read TGTGCTTATCGGGACGCGGGAAACTATGGCTACACCTTC.

This clone was picked up one time. J is TRBJ2-1 and V is TRBV7-6; D gene unclear. V was shortened by 1 base and J by 6 bases, with 7 bases between the two germline ends. The CDR3 spans 13 residues. In germline, CDR1 is SGHVS, CDR2 FNYEAQ. The CDR3 sequence is CASSLELLNEQFF. The CDR3 DNA is TGTGCCAGCAGCTTAGAGTTACTCAATGAGCAGTTCTTC.

The rearrangement links TRBV4-1 to TRBJ2-1; D is undetermined. Germline CDR1 MGHRA, CDR2 YSYEKL. V dropped 0 bases and J dropped 5 bases, with 5 bases sitting between them. The CDR3 length is 13 residues. The DNA of the CDR3 is TGCGCCAGCAGCCAAGATCAGAACAATGAGCAGTTCTTC. It codes for CASSQDQNNEQFF.

The chain joins TRBV7-3 to TRBJ2-5; 7 nucleotides agree with TRBD1. V lost 5 bases, J lost 5 bases, and 8 bases stayed unmatched. The CDR3 sequence is 14 residues long. CDR1 and CDR2 (germline): SGHTA, FQGTGA. The CDR3 loop reads CASSPGQVGETQYF. As DNA, the CDR3 is TGTGCCAGCAGCCCAGGACAGGTTGGGGAGACCCAGTACTTC.

This chain uses TRBV5-1 with TRBJ2-7; TRBD1 agrees at 11 bases. The CDR3 runs to 19 residues. Trimming at V came to 4 bases and at J to 2 bases, leaving 17 bases not matched to a gene. In germline, CDR1 is SGHRS, CDR2 YFSETQ. Here the CDR3 reads CASSPTPDRGLHQTYEQYF. Here the CDR3 DNA reads TGCGCCAGCAGCCCCACCCCGGACAGGGGGCTTCACCAAACCTACGAGCAGTACTTC. The entire variable domain, with the rest obtained from reference TRBV5-1 and TRBJ2-7, is as follows: KAGVTQTPRYLIKTRGQQVTLSCSPISGHRSVSWYQQTPGQGLQFLFEYFSETQRNKGNFPGRFSGRQFSNSRSEMNVSTLELGDSALYLCASSPTPDRGLHQTYEQYFGPGTRLTVT.

The chain combines TRBV5-5 with TRBJ1-1; no firm D call. CDR1 and CDR2 (germline): SGHKS, YYEKEE (reference sequence). CDR3 length equals 16 residues. The ends were cut back, 1 base at V and 2 bases at J, with 15 bases in the middle. This CDR3 reads CASSLSGLGLNTEAFF. Here the CDR3 DNA reads TGTGCCAGCAGCTTGAGTGGGTTGGGCTTAAACACTGAAGCTTTCTTT.

This clone was detected once. The chain is built from TRBV7-6 and TRBJ1-4; tentative D call: TRBD1 (5 bases). Trimming cost V 5 bases and J 3 bases, with 13 bases left between them. The germline V gene has CDR1 SGHVS and CDR2 FNYEAQ. CDR3 length: 15 residues. The CDR3: CASSIRQNSNEKLFF. In DNA, the CDR3 is TGTGCCAGCAGCATCCGACAGAACTCTAATGAAAAACTGTTTTTT.

The chain recombines TRBV12-3 or TRBV12-4 with TRBJ1-4; maybe TRBD1 (5 bases). V was trimmed by 2 bases and J by 8 bases, leaving 9 bases between them. The CDR3 spans 13 residues. The CDR3, as DNA: TGTGCCAGCAGTTTAACGCAGGGAGAAAAACTGTTTTTT. Translation gives CASSLTQGEKLFF.

This clone came up once. V is TRBV7-9 and J is TRBJ1-6; no firm D call. Germline loops: CDR1 SEHNR, CDR2 FQNEAQ (reference sequence). This CDR3 comprises 13 residues. V dropped 5 bases and J dropped 8 bases, with 10 bases sitting between them. The CDR3 DNA reads as TGTGCCAGCAGCGTCGAGGGAGATTCACCCCTCCACTTT. Translating it yields CASSVEGDSPLHF.

This clone came up once. The CDR3, as DNA: TGTGCCAGCAGCTGGTCAGTCTATAATTCACCCCTCCACTTT. It codes for CASSWSVYNSPLHF. The chain couples TRBV5-4 to TRBJ1-6; D gene uncertain. The CDR3 has 14 residues. Germline V gene data show CDR1 as SGHNT and CDR2 as YYREEE (reference sequence). Trimming stripped 3 bases from V and 3 bases from J, with 7 bases between.

The chain employs TRBV11-2 and TRBJ1-1, with D uncertain. Germline-derived CDR1 and CDR2 are SGHAT and FQNNGV. This CDR3 region has 14 residues. Trimming cost V 1 base and J 1 base, with 7 bases left between them. The CDR3 spells CASSLAVQNTEAFF. DNA of the CDR3: TGTGCCAGCAGCTTAGCCGTACAGAACACTGAAGCTTTCTTT.

This clone has just one count. The V gene is TRBV6-5, the J gene TRBJ1-5; 8 positions agree with TRBD1. The length of the CDR3 is 13 residues. Germline loops: CDR1 MNHEY, CDR2 SVGAGI. Germline trimming cut 6 bases from V and 7 bases from J; bases unmatched to any gene: 5. CDR3 residues: CASSVDRDQPQHF. For the CDR3, the DNA is TGTGCCAGCAGCGTGGACAGGGACCAGCCCCAGCATTTT.

This chain uses TRBV19 with TRBJ1-1; no clear D. The V gene's germline CDR1 is LNHDA and CDR2 SQIVND (reference sequence). The CDR3 is made up of 13 amino acids. The V end was cut by 7 bases, the J end by 4 bases, with 13 bases between. CDR3 nucleotides: TGTGCCAGTACCCCGGTTTTGAGCACTGAAGCTTTCTTT. Encoded protein: CASTPVLSTEAFF. Drawing the rest from reference TRBV19 and TRBJ1-1, the complete variable domain is DGGITQSPKYLFRKEGQNVTLSCEQNLNHDAMYWYRQDPGQGLRLIYYSQIVNDFQKGDIAEGYSVSREKKESFPLTVTSAQKNPTAFYLCASTPVLSTEAFFGQGTRLTVV.

CDR3 amino acids: CASGDRGGYTEAFF. The CDR3 DNA is TGTGCCAGTGGGGACAGGGGAGGGTACACTGAAGCTTTCTTT. The chain links TRBV19 to TRBJ1-1; TRBD1 agrees at 10 bases. With 8 bases clipped from V and 3 bases from J, the junction kept 6 bases outside the gene matches. From germline, CDR1 is LNHDA and CDR2 SQIVND (reference sequence). This CDR3 has 14 residues.

The rearrangement joins TRBV4-1 to TRBJ2-7, with 7 positions matching TRBD1. The CDR3 sequence is 14 residues long. Per germline, CDR1 MGHRA and CDR2 YSYEKL. The V and J ends lost 1 base and 3 bases, in that order; junction bases with no gene match: 3. This CDR3 reads CASSQGGQDYEQYF. The CDR3 region has the DNA TGCGCCAGCAGCCAAGGCGGACAGGACTACGAGCAGTACTTC.

The chain is built from TRBV7-2 and TRBJ2-3, with D unclear. The germline V gene encodes CDR1 SGHTA and CDR2 FQGNSA. Trimming removed 5 bases at V and 0 bases at J, with 9 bases between. The CDR3 has 14 residues. The CDR3 nucleotides are TGTGCCAGCAGCCCCCTTGTTAGCACAGATACGCAGTATTTT. Translated: CASSPLVSTDTQYF.

CDR3 DNA sequence: TGTGCCAGCAGTCCCAAGCGTGGACAGGAGACAGATACGCAGTATTTT. Encoded protein: CASSPKRGQETDTQYF. The chain carries TRBV7-9 and TRBJ2-3; 7 bases are shared with TRBD1. Trimming took 6 bases from V and 3 from J; bases not matched to a gene: 12. Germline lookup yields CDR1 SEHNR and CDR2 FQNEAQ (reference sequence). The CDR3 is 16 residues long. The full variable domain, completed using reference TRBV7-9 and TRBJ2-3, is DTGVSQNPRHKITKRGQNVTFRCDPISEHNRLYWYRQTLGQGPEFLTYFQNEAQLEKSRLLSDRFSAERPKGSFSTLEIQRTEQGDSAMYLCASSPKRGQETDTQYFGPGTRLTVL.

This CDR3 reads CASSLVAYEQYF. DNA of the CDR3: TGTGCCAGCAGCTTGGTGGCTTACGAGCAGTACTTC. The gene calls are TRBV5-8 and TRBJ2-7; D call uncertain. CDR3 length: 12 amino acids. Per the germline V gene, CDR1 is SGHTS and CDR2 is YDEGEE. Trimming stripped 0 bases from V and 4 bases from J, with 5 bases between.

This chain connects TRBV12-5 to TRBJ2-3; D may be TRBD1 (7 bases). Germline loops: CDR1 LGHNT, CDR2 FRNRAP. V was cut by 0 bases and J by 5 bases, with 12 bases left in between. This CDR3 region has 15 residues. Here the CDR3 DNA reads TGTGCTAGTGGTTTGGTAGGAGGGGGCGTAGATACGCAGTATTTT. Its protein product is CASGLVGGGVDTQYF.

The sample holds one count of this clone. The chain uses TRBV19 and TRBJ2-1, with TRBD1 matching 9 bases. This CDR3 is 15 amino acids long. CDR1 is LNHDA, CDR2 SQIVND, per germline (reference sequence). Losses at the gene ends were 1 base for V and 9 bases for J; bases not matched to a gene: 7. CDR3 nucleotide sequence: TGTGCCAGTAGTATAGTTGGGACAGGGATAGGTGAGCAGTTCTTC. Its translation: CASSIVGTGIGEQFF.

V is TRBV7-9 and J is TRBJ2-6; D gene unclear. The germline V and J ends were trimmed by 3 bases and 2 bases, with 20 bases remaining between them. This CDR3 comprises 19 residues. CDR1 is SEHNR and CDR2 is FQNEAQ in the germline V gene (reference sequence). The CDR3 loop is CASSFLSGLGLTGANVLTF. Written as DNA, the CDR3 is TGTGCCAGCAGCTTTCTGTCAGGCCTTGGATTGACTGGGGCCAACGTCCTGACTTTC.